Following are 13 T cell receptor beta chains from one sample sequenced in a study of T cells in Graves' hyperthyroidism and ophthalmopathy. From RNA transcripts, TCR beta CDR3 regions were amplified. The HTBI primer set was used in a first-round RT-PCR of the TCR CDR3. TCRdb fed the multiplex PCR reads into MiXCR, producing one record per CDR3 protein. The sample consists of hundreds of thousands of distinct CDR3 sequences, about 25% of them appearing once. Source material: blood. These receptors came from a man aged 45-60 years with Graves' hyperthyroidism.

Worth noting for this clonotype: This is likely a read error, given that the CDR3 carries no conserved phenylalanine or tryptophan at its end. The V call is TRBV9, the J call TRBJ2-3; TRBD2 might be the D (5 bases). With 4 bases removed from V and 0 bases from J, the gap between germline ends came to 15 bases. This CDR3 is built from 16 residues. Germline lookup yields CDR1 SGDLS and CDR2 YYNGEE. CDR3 DNA sequence: TGTGCCAGCAGCTCGACCGGAGGAATTAGCACAGATACGCAGTATCTT. Protein sequence: CASSSTGGISTDTQYL.

The chain carries TRBV5-1 and TRBJ2-3; the D gene is possibly TRBD2 (5 bases). Per germline, CDR1 SGHRS and CDR2 YFSETQ. V lost 7 bases and J lost 0, with 15 bases in between. The CDR3 has 15 amino acids. CDR3 bases: TGCGCCAGCGGTACGGACTTCTCTAGCACAGATACGCAGTATTTT. This sequence encodes CASGTDFSSTDTQYF.

Comments on this clonotype: It may be a read error: a sequence one base away is much more abundant. The gene calls are TRBV5-6 and TRBJ1-1, with a weak D call TRBD1 (5 bases). Germline loops: CDR1 SGHDT, CDR2 YYEEEE. The CDR3 is 20 amino acids. The CDR3 nucleotides read TGTGCCAGCAGCCTGGGTCCGGGACTCCGCACCCTCCGAGAGAACATTGAAGCTTTCTTT. Its translation is CASSLGPGLRTLRENIEAFF.

This clonotype has only a few counts. The gene calls are TRBV18 and TRBJ2-1, with TRBD2 identical over 10 bases. Trimming took 3 bases from V and 7 from J; bases not matched to a gene: 15. Germline lookup yields CDR1 KGHSH and CDR2 LQKENI. The length of the CDR3 is 18 residues. The DNA for the CDR3 is TGTGCCAGCTCACCGGGGTGGCAGCGGGAGGGCCCTCTGAATGAGCAGTTCTTC. Translated, it gives CASSPGWQREGPLNEQFF. The whole variable domain, filled in from reference TRBV18 and TRBJ2-1, reads NAGVMQNPRHLVRRRGQEARLRCSPMKGHSHVYWYRQLPEEGLKFMVYLQKENIIDESGMPKERFSAEFPKEGPSILRIQQVVRGDSAAYFCASSPGWQREGPLNEQFFGPGTRLTVL.

As concerns this clonotype: One junction end disagrees with the germline gene, perhaps due to a read error. The chain uses TRBV7-9 and TRBJ2-5, with TRBD1 identical over 8 bases. This CDR3 contains 15 residues. CDR1 SEHNR and CDR2 FQNEAQ come from the germline V gene (reference sequence). The DNA for the CDR3 is TGTGCCAGCAGCACTAGGACAGGGTGGGGAGAGGCCCAGTACTTC. Residues: CASSTRTGWGEAQYF.

This clonotype was found many times. This chain joins TRBV3-1 and TRBJ2-3; D gene uncertain. CDR3 size: 13 residues. CDR1 and CDR2 from the germline V gene are LGHDT and YNNKEL (reference sequence). Between the trimmed V and J ends, which lost 2 bases and 6 bases, there was a span of 9 bases. This CDR3 reads CASSQRGADTQYF. CDR3 DNA: TGTGCCAGCAGCCAACGAGGCGCGGATACGCAGTATTTT.

The CDR3 DNA reads as TGCAGTGCTAGGGTACTAGCGGGGAGCGCAGATACGCAGTATTTT. Protein product: CSARVLAGSADTQYF. The chain joins TRBV20-1 to TRBJ2-3; the match to TRBD2 covers 10 bases. After removal of 3 bases from V and 4 bases from J, the junction contained 7 bases not matched to a gene. The germline V gene encodes CDR1 DFQATT and CDR2 SNEGSKA (reference sequence). This CDR3 region has 15 residues.

V gene TRBV5-5 combines with J gene TRBJ1-2; D is uncertain. V was trimmed by 1 base and J by 3 bases, leaving 7 bases between them. CDR3 size: 13 residues. Germline CDR1 reads SGHKS; CDR2 reads YYEKEE (reference sequence). The CDR3 spells CASSLRVDYGYTF. CDR3 in DNA: TGTGCCAGCAGCTTGCGAGTCGACTATGGCTACACCTTC.

This clonotype was observed many times. This sequence joins TRBV3-1 and TRBJ2-7; D might be TRBD2 (5 bases). CDR3 length: 15 residues. The V and J ends lost 4 bases and 6 bases respectively, with 19 bases between them. The germline gives CDR1 LGHDT, CDR2 YNNKEL (reference sequence). CDR3 protein: CASSPPGRRSGEQYF. The DNA for the CDR3 is TGTGCCAGCAGCCCACCCGGTAGGAGGTCAGGCGAGCAGTACTTC.

At least ten counts were recorded for this clonotype. V is TRBV24-1 and J is TRBJ1-2; a weak D match, TRBD1 (6 bases). Germline V gene lookup returns CDR1 KGHDR and CDR2 SFDVKD. Trimming removed 6 bases at V and 4 bases at J, with 11 bases between. This CDR3 has 13 residues. The chain's CDR3 is CATSSRDTYGYTF. The CDR3 coding sequence is TGTGCCACCAGTTCACGGGACACCTATGGCTACACCTTC.

This clonotype has just a few counts. J is TRBJ2-3 and V is TRBV6-1; 8 positions agree with TRBD2. Germline loops: CDR1 MNHNS, CDR2 SASEGT. J gave up 2 bases and V 5 bases, and 9 bases lay outside the gene matches. The CDR3 spans 16 residues. The CDR3 coding sequence is TGTGCCAGCAGTTTCCTGACTAGCGAGAACACAGATACGCAGTATTTT. Amino acids: CASSFLTSENTDTQYF.

In this sample, this clonotype turned up a few times. This chain uses TRBV7-9 with TRBJ2-1; possibly TRBD2 for D (5 bases). The ends were cut back, 1 base at V and 4 bases at J, with 11 bases in the middle. Germline CDR1 reads SEHNR; CDR2 reads FQNEAQ (reference sequence). CDR3 length equals 15 residues. CDR3 coding DNA: TGTGCCAGCAGCTTAGAAGCGGTGGGGTACAATGAGCAGTTCTTC. Translated: CASSLEAVGYNEQFF.

This clonotype was seen more than once but under ten times. The chain joins TRBV20-1 to TRBJ2-7; tentatively, D is TRBD1 (5 bases). The V end was cut by 2 bases, the J end by 0 bases, with 11 bases between. The CDR3 is 14 amino acids. CDR1 is DFQATT, CDR2 SNEGSKA, per germline (reference sequence). This chain's CDR3 is CSARSARGSYEQYF. CDR3 DNA: TGCAGTGCTAGATCAGCTAGGGGCTCCTACGAGCAGTACTTC.